The subject of this entry is one T cell receptor beta chain. V was pared by 10 bases and J by 1 base, with 2 bases of the junction left unmatched. The V gene's germline CDR1 is SNHLY and CDR2 FYNNEI. This CDR3 is built from 12 residues. The data stem from a study of STAT5B mutations in CD4+ large granular lymphocyte leukemia. Only in-frame clones appear in the TCRdb table, and some are missing; sequencing was by immunoSEQ multiplex PCR. Of nearly 45,000 clones detected, around 85% appear once; the ten largest clones hold 2.6%. The V call is TRBV2, the J call TRBJ2-5, with 8 nucleotides matching TRBD1. The sequence derives from a human donor in good health. Sequenced material: CD4+ T cells from blood buffy coats. The CDR3 here is CATDRGQETQYF. For the CDR3, the DNA is TGTGCCACCGACAGGGGCCAAGAGACCCAGTACTTC.